The clone carrying this TCR beta chain has more than one count but fewer than ten. Its antigen is unknown. V was trimmed by 5 bases and J by 9 bases, leaving 8 bases between them. CDR1 LNHDA and CDR2 SQIVND come from the germline V gene (reference sequence). The CDR3 has 12 residues. Sequencing used immunoSEQ multiplex PCR; TCRdb keeps in-frame clones, though not all of them. The repertoire has 25,000 to 30,000 clones, around three fifths of them found once; the top ten carry 9% to 10%. These data come from a study of vaccination effects on CD4 cells after COVID-19. Study-wide background: Sequencing in the ViraFEST assay came after antigen-specific CD4+ T cells had been expanded with viral peptide pools, which were used to stimulate PBMC. Study conclusions and caveats: Late after vaccination, infection- and vaccine-induced clones showed marked clonal contraction.

With about ten days of culture completed, CD4+ T cells were isolated. The specimen was CD4+ T cells from PBMCs cultured without peptide, collected before COVID-19 vaccination. This sequence originates from a human donor who received a COVID-19 vaccine. J is TRBJ1-6 and V is TRBV19; D gene uncertain. The DNA of the CDR3 is TGTGCCAGTAGTTCCTTCGGTTCACCCCTCCACTTT. Encoded protein: CASSSFGSPLHF.